This T cell receptor (beta chain) was documented in a study of early T cells in non-severe SARS-CoV-2 infection. Study in general: With bulk RNA from unsorted whole blood as input, sequencing yielded unpaired chains. Study conclusions and caveats: There was a bias toward anti-spike CD8 responses in VDJdb matching, which missed private and CD4 specificities.

There are many counts of this clonotype. Its antigen remains unknown. Unique molecular identifiers (one per individual cDNA molecule) were attached. Each CDR3 protein is one row after TCRdb ran MiXCR on the 5' RACE reads. The sample has around 27,000 distinct CDR3 sequences, about 2.7% seen once. Trimming took 1 base from V and 5 from J, leaving 8 bases between them. This CDR3 comprises 13 residues. Germline V CDR1 and CDR2: SGHTA, FQGNSA. Sequenced input: whole blood. V gene TRBV7-2 combines with J gene TRBJ1-1; unclear D gene. This TCR derives from an adult who was a healthcare worker with PCR-confirmed SARS-CoV-2 infection or an uninfected control (not recorded which). The DNA for the CDR3 is TGTGCCAGCAGCTTAGATACTGGGACTGAAGCTTTCTTT. Its translation is CASSLDTGTEAFF. Full variable domain (missing parts from reference TRBV7-2 and TRBJ1-1): GAGVSQSPSNKVTEKGKDVELRCDPISGHTALYWYRQSLGQGLEFLIYFQGNSAPDKSGLPSDRFSAERTGGSVSTLTIQRTQQEDSAVYLCASSLDTGTEAFFGQGTRLTVV.